This passage covers 23 T cell receptor beta chains from one sample sequenced in a study of blood T cells in healthy people across ages. A second PCR of about 6 to 12 cycles used a sample-barcoded 5' primer and a J-beta primer mix. TCRdb re-derived calls from the 5' RACE reads in MiXCR, one entry per CDR3 protein. Of about 1.4 million distinct CDR3 sequences in the sample, almost 60% were seen once. Specimen: blood. Receptors were obtained from a man between 18 and 35 years old in good health.

The chain has TRBV27 and TRBJ2-5; D is uncertain. V lost 2 bases and J 4 bases, leaving 14 bases between the germline ends. This CDR3 contains 15 residues. The germline V gene has CDR1 MNHEY and CDR2 SMNVEV (reference sequence). CDR3 coding DNA: TGTGCCAGCAGTTTACTGGACCCGAGGCGAGAGACCCAGTACTTC. Its protein product is CASSLLDPRRETQYF.

The chain joins TRBV29-1 to TRBJ1-2; TRBD1 aligns across 8 bases. The CDR3 loop spans 12 amino acids. V was clipped by 4 bases and J by 7 bases; unmatched bases: 5. Germline assignment: CDR1 SQVTM and CDR2 ANQGSEA. The DNA of the CDR3 is TGCAGCGTTGCAATGACAGGGGCTGGCTACACCTTC. This encodes CSVAMTGAGYTF.

V usage is TRBV4-1 and J usage is TRBJ1-2; D uncertain. From germline, CDR1 is MGHRA and CDR2 YSYEKL. CDR3 length equals 15 residues. Trimming stripped 6 bases from V and 3 bases from J, with 17 bases between. The CDR3 region has the DNA TGCGCCAGCAGTTCCTCCGCCGCACCCTACTATGGCTACACCTTC. It yields the protein CASSSSAAPYYGYTF.

This chain connects TRBV25-1 to TRBJ2-1, with 10 bases that match TRBD2. The germline V gene encodes CDR1 MGHDK and CDR2 SYGVNS. The junction had 4 bases not matched to a gene; V was cut back by 4 bases and J by 7 bases. The CDR3 loop spans 14 amino acids. The CDR3 loop is CASSGAGGLNEQFF. The CDR3 DNA reads as TGTGCCAGCAGTGGAGCGGGAGGGTTAAATGAGCAGTTCTTC.

The rearrangement joins TRBV18 to TRBJ2-3, with D perhaps TRBD1 or TRBD2 (5 bases each). CDR1 and CDR2 (germline): KGHSH, LQKENI. Trimming took 6 bases from V and 2 from J, leaving 15 bases between them. The CDR3 has 15 amino acids. The CDR3 DNA follows: TGTGCCAGCTCCCCAGGGACCCCTAACACAGATACGCAGTATTTT. Protein product: CASSPGTPNTDTQYF.

The V and J genes are TRBV14 and TRBJ2-2, with D possibly TRBD2 on 5 matching bases. V lost 5 bases, J lost 6 bases, and 10 bases lay in between. CDR1 SGHDN and CDR2 FVKESK come from the germline V gene. The CDR3 totals 13 residues. As DNA, the CDR3 is TGTGCCAGCAGCATAGCGAGGGCCGGGGAGCTGTTTTTT. This gives the protein CASSIARAGELFF.

The V and J genes are TRBV4-1 and TRBJ2-3; TRBD2 matches at 10 bases. CDR3 length: 18 residues. With 3 bases clipped from V and 6 bases from J, the junction kept 15 bases outside the gene matches. Germline loops: CDR1 MGHRA, CDR2 YSYEKL. CDR3 sequence (DNA): TGCGCCAGCAGCCACTTGGCCCAGCTAGCGGGAGTAGGCGATACGCAGTATTTT. Its translation is CASSHLAQLAGVGDTQYF.

This clonotype occurred once. This chain joins TRBV7-9 and TRBJ2-4; D not certain. The last part of the DNA fits TRBJ2-7 better; the J call may be wrong. The CDR3 loop spans 15 amino acids. The germline gives CDR1 SEHNR, CDR2 FQNEAQ (reference sequence). The CDR3 nucleotides are TGTGCCAGCAGCTCTATCCGGGTGAACACCTACGAGCAGTACTTC. It yields the protein CASSSIRVNTYEQYF.

The V call is TRBV2, the J call TRBJ2-4, with 8 bases that match TRBD1. CDR1 SNHLY and CDR2 FYNNEI come from the germline V gene. With 5 bases clipped from V and 0 bases from J, the junction kept 9 bases outside the gene matches. The CDR3 loop spans 17 amino acids. The CDR3 DNA reads as TGTGCCAGCAGTTATCTCGGGACAGGTGAAGCCAAAAACATTCAGTACTTC. It is translated as CASSYLGTGEAKNIQYF.

The V gene is TRBV11-2, the J gene TRBJ2-7, with a tentative D call TRBD2 (6 bases). The length of the CDR3 is 16 residues. The germline V gene has CDR1 SGHAT and CDR2 FQNNGV. The ends were cut back, 4 bases at V and 7 bases at J, with 23 bases in the middle. The DNA for the CDR3 is TGTGCCAGCAGCTCTCCAGGAGCCCAGATGACTAGGGAGCAGTACTTC. This sequence encodes CASSSPGAQMTREQYF.

The rearrangement links TRBV5-5 to TRBJ2-4; the match to TRBD1 covers 11 bases. The V segment lost 4 bases and the J segment 13 bases; nucleotides outside the gene matches: 10. Germline V gives CDR1 SGHKS, CDR2 YYEKEE (reference sequence). CDR3 length: 14 residues. CDR3 in amino acids: CASSPIRDRGAQYF. The CDR3 DNA reads TGTGCCAGCAGCCCAATCCGGGACAGGGGGGCGCAGTACTTC.

V usage is TRBV20-1 and J usage is TRBJ1-1; 7 bases agree with TRBD1. Trimming took 5 bases from V and 0 from J; bases not matched to a gene: 18. Germline CDR1 is DFQATT and CDR2 is SNEGSKA (reference sequence). This CDR3 comprises 18 residues. The CDR3 loop reads CSAPGGAGGYTMNTEAFF. The CDR3 DNA reads TGCAGTGCTCCCGGGGGGGCAGGGGGTTATACCATGAACACTGAAGCTTTCTTT.

V gene TRBV29-1 combines with J gene TRBJ1-4, with a tentative D call TRBD1 (6 bases). This CDR3 region has 14 residues. Germline lookup yields CDR1 SQVTM and CDR2 ANQGSEA. Trimming stripped 6 bases from V and 6 bases from J, with 17 bases between. The CDR3 bases are TGCAGCGTGGGGGGCCCAGCGGGGTATGAAAAACTGTTTTTT. Its protein product is CSVGGPAGYEKLFF.

The chain carries TRBV20-1 and TRBJ2-4, with 10 bases fitting TRBD2. The V and J ends lost 6 bases and 13 bases, in that order; junction bases with no gene match: 9. The CDR3 totals 12 residues. CDR1 and CDR2 from the germline V gene are DFQATT and SNEGSKA (reference sequence). CDR3 protein: CSAIGSGGEQYF. DNA of the CDR3: TGCAGTGCGATCGGGAGCGGGGGGGAGCAGTACTTC.

This clonotype turned up a few times. The chain carries TRBV12-3 or TRBV12-4 and TRBJ1-5; no firm D call. Trimming removed 1 base from V and 6 bases from J, with 7 bases in between. CDR3 length: 13 residues. CDR3: CASSLEGAQPQHF. CDR3 nucleotides: TGTGCCAGCAGTTTAGAAGGAGCTCAGCCCCAGCATTTT.

This clonotype was seen only a few times. The V call is TRBV20-1, the J call TRBJ2-7; TRBD2 aligns across 9 bases. CDR1 is DFQATT, CDR2 SNEGSKA, per germline (reference sequence). This CDR3 has 15 residues. V gave up 3 bases and J gave up 3 bases; unmatched junction bases: 9. The CDR3 sequence is CSARRLAGTFYEQYF. In DNA form, the CDR3 reads TGCAGTGCTAGGAGGCTAGCGGGGACATTCTACGAGCAGTACTTC.

The chain is built from TRBV29-1 and TRBJ1-1, with D unresolved. V was clipped by 6 bases and J by 11 bases, with 13 bases between them. Germline CDR1 is SQVTM and CDR2 is ANQGSEA. The CDR3 spans 10 residues. CDR3 region: CSVGNSDAFF. The CDR3 bases are TGCAGCGTCGGAAATTCGGATGCTTTCTTT.

This chain connects TRBV29-1 to TRBJ2-7, with TRBD2 as a possible D gene (5 bases). V lost 4 bases to trimming and J lost 9 bases, with 19 bases between them. Germline V lookup: CDR1 SQVTM, CDR2 ANQGSEA. CDR3 size: 13 residues. DNA for the CDR3: TGCAGCGTTGGAGTAGCGACCAACAATGGGCAGTACTTC. It yields the protein CSVGVATNNGQYF.

V gene TRBV6-6 combines with J gene TRBJ2-5; TRBD1 agrees at 8 bases. The J call is in doubt because the DNA end fits TRBJ2-7 better. The CDR3 loop spans 16 amino acids. CDR1 is MNHNY and CDR2 is SVGAGI in the germline V gene (reference sequence). Here the CDR3 reads CASSNRDRTWRNEQYF. DNA of the CDR3: TGTGCCAGCAGTAACCGGGACAGGACCTGGCGGAACGAGCAGTACTTC.

This chain links TRBV4-2 with TRBJ2-7, with 9 positions matching TRBD2. The V and J ends lost 4 bases and 6 bases, in that order; junction bases with no gene match: 10. Germline CDR1 LGHNA, CDR2 YNFKEQ. The CDR3 has 15 amino acids. Here the CDR3 DNA reads TGTGCCAGCAGCCGCCTACTCGGGACTAGCTCCGAGCAGTACTTC. It specifies CASSRLLGTSSEQYF.

The chain combines TRBV27 with TRBJ2-7, with D uncertain. Germline lookup yields CDR1 MNHEY and CDR2 SMNVEV (reference sequence). The CDR3 is 14 amino acids. Trimming stripped 2 bases from V and 3 bases from J, with 11 bases between. The CDR3 here is CASSLSYSRYEQYF. The CDR3 DNA is TGTGCCAGCAGTTTAAGTTACAGCCGCTACGAGCAGTACTTC.

A note on this clonotype: A read error is possible here, since a much larger clone lies one base away. V usage is TRBV6-6 and J usage is TRBJ2-1; tentative D call: TRBD2 (6 bases). The V gene's germline CDR1 is MNHNY and CDR2 SVGAGI (reference sequence). The length of the CDR3 is 15 residues. The CDR3 loop reads CASRQDGSSHNEQFF. CDR3 sequence (DNA): TGTGCCAGCAGACAGGACGGGAGCTCCCACAATGAGCAGTTCTTC.

This clonotype was detected only a few times. The CDR3 bases are TGTGCCAGCAGTACTTTTATTGAACGATCCTACGAGCAGTACTTC. Protein sequence: CASSTFIERSYEQYF. V and J are TRBV27 and TRBJ2-7, with unresolved D. Germline V lookup: CDR1 MNHEY, CDR2 SMNVEV (reference sequence). This CDR3 comprises 15 residues. Trimming cost V 5 bases and J 1 base, with 15 bases left between them.